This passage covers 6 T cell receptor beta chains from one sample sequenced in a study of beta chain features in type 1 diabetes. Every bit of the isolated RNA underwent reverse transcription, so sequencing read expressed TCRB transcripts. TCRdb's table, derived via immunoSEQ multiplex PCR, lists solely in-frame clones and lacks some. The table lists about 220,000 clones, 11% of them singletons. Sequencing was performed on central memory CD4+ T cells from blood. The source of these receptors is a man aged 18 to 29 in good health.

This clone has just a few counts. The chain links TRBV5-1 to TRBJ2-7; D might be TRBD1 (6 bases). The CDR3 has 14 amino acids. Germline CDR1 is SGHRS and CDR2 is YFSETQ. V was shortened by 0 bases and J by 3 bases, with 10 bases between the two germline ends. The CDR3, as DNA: TGCGCCAGCAGCTTGGAACAGGGTTACTACGAGCAGTACTTC. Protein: CASSLEQGYYEQYF.

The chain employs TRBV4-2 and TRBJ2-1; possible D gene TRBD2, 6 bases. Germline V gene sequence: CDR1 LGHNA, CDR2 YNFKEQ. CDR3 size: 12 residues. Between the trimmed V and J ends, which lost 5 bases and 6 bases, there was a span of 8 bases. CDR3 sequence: CASSKAGNEQFF. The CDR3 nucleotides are TGTGCCAGCAGCAAAGCGGGCAATGAGCAGTTCTTC.

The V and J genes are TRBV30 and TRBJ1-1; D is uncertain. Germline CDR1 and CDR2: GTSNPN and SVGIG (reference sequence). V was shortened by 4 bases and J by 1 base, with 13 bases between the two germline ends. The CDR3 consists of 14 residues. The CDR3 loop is CAWTTVRQNTEAFF. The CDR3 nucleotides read TGTGCCTGGACCACGGTTCGACAGAACACTGAAGCTTTCTTT.

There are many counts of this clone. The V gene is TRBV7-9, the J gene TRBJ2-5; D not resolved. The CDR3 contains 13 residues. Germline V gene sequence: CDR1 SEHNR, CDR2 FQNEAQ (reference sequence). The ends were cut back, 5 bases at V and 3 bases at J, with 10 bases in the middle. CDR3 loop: CASSVRAEETQYF. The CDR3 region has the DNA TGTGCCAGCAGCGTCCGCGCAGAAGAGACCCAGTACTTC. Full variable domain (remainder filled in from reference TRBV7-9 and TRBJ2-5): DTGVSQNPRHKITKRGQNVTFRCDPISEHNRLYWYRQTLGQGPEFLTYFQNEAQLEKSRLLSDRFSAERPKGSFSTLEIQRTEQGDSAMYLCASSVRAEETQYFGPGTRLLVL.

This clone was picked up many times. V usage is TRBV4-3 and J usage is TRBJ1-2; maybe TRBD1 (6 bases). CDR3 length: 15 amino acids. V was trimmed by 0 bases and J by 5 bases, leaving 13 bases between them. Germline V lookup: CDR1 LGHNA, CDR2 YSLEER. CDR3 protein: CASSQDIQGPYGYTF. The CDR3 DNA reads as TGCGCCAGCAGCCAAGATATACAGGGTCCTTATGGCTACACCTTC.

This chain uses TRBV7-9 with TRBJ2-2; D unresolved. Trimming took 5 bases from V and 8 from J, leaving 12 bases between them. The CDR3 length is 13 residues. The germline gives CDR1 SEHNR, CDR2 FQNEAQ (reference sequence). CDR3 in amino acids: CASSPLVVGELFF. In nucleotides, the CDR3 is TGTGCCAGCAGCCCATTGGTTGTGGGGGAGCTGTTTTTT.